The T cell receptor beta chain described here comes from a study of shared clonotypes between healthy human individuals. At the deep level, the assay was run. This table comes from immunoSEQ multiplex PCR, and its TCRdb copy is limited to in-frame clones, with some not included. The sample carries approximately 2,000,000 clones, around 95% recorded once. The CDR3 runs to 14 residues. V gave up 1 base and J gave up 4 bases, with 8 bases separating them. Germline CDR1 SGHRS, CDR2 YFSETQ. Naive CD8 cells were CD45RO-negative, positively selected for CCR7, excluding terminally differentiated effector memory CD45RA+ cells.

Sequencing was performed on naive CD8+ T cells from PBMCs. The V and J genes are TRBV5-1 and TRBJ1-4; no definite D call. The clonotype was recovered from a man younger than 35 in good health. Some clones in this sample may be carry-over from other donors' samples. DNA for the CDR3: TGCGCCAGCAGCTTGCGACGGGTTAATGAAAAACTGTTTTTT. Residues: CASSLRRVNEKLFF. The variable domain in full, with the rest retrieved from reference TRBV5-1 and TRBJ1-4, is KAGVTQTPRYLIKTRGQQVTLSCSPISGHRSVSWYQQTPGQGLQFLFEYFSETQRNKGNFPGRFSGRQFSNSRSEMNVSTLELGDSALYLCASSLRRVNEKLFFGSGTQLSVL.